This TCR beta chain was sequenced in a study of tumor-infiltrating lymphocytes in localized non-small cell lung cancer (dated by TCRdb to the early 2020s). For the wider study: Several histologies were represented in the cohort, which also included both smokers and never-smokers as well as patients whose samples were collected after neoadjuvant chemotherapy. From each patient came resected tumor tissue plus uninvolved lung tissue from that same patient, and the uninvolved lung tissue was described as non-adjacent to the tumor. Flow cytometry, multiplex immunofluorescence, RNA-seq, exome sequencing and proteomics were applied to the same patients as TCR sequencing, which was one of several integrated assays. The overall ICON cohort was composed of over a hundred surgical patients with localized non-small cell lung cancer whose tumors were resected. A total of fewer than 65 patients were included in the paired tumor versus uninvolved lung comparison of immunoSEQ T-cell fraction.

As to this clone: What this receptor recognizes is not known. No much larger clone is present one base from it, and per-base qualities are unavailable.

V loses 4 bases of germline sequence and J loses 5 bases, and the interval between the two ends is 9 bases. Including cysteine and phenylalanine, the CDR3 has 13 amino acids. Here the CDR3 DNA is all that survives: 39 bases in frame from base 1. The germline V gene supplies CDR1 SGHRS and CDR2 YFSETQ. The T-cell fraction in tumor and uninvolved lung tissue was provided by TCR sequencing with the immunoSEQ assay. The authors processed their data as follows. For survival analysis, patients were split into high (upper tertile) and low (lower two tertiles) T-cell fraction groups and compared by log-rank test. A signed-rank test was used to test paired tumor versus uninvolved lung differences in T-cell fraction. This immuneACCESS table, as held by TCRdb, lists in-frame sequences with V and J called but not all clones. Of the missing ones, under half trace to an unresolved V gene in checked studies; the others have no known cause. V and J calls and clone size come straight from that table; D and trimming were deduced from the DNA. This sample gives approximately 21,000 clones in total; more than 75% of them show up just once. In total, the top ten clones hold about 3.6% of the sample.

ICON enrollment began in 2016, and the last patient was enrolled in the second half of 2018. In a subcohort of about 76 patients, fresh tumor and matched uninvolved tissue were collected for in-depth immune analyses, with TCR sequencing among those analyses. TCR sequencing was performed on DNA isolated from bulk tissue, without cell sorting. The paper's findings and limits, for the study overall: Consistent with immunofluorescence CD3 counts, TCRbeta sequencing supported greater T cell infiltration in tumors than in uninvolved lung tissue. TCR-derived T-cell fraction did not differ between the flow cytometry-defined immunotypes IM1 (good prognosis) and IM2 (poor prognosis). Assay coverage differed among patients according to how much tissue was available, so only a subset of the cohort had TCR sequencing. Because different assays used different pieces of the same tissue, intratumor heterogeneity could not be separated from technical variation. Tumor T-cell fraction from TCR sequencing was not associated with recurrence-free survival (p = 0.61).

Sequences were obtained from lung tumor tissue. Here the chain combines TRBV5-1 and TRBJ2-2; there is no confident call for the D gene. This clonotype originated in a human donor with non-small cell lung cancer. CDR3 sequence: CASSLLGTGELFF. The DNA reads as follows: TGCGCCAGCAGCCTCCTTGGAACCGGGGAGCTGTTTTTT. The full variable domain, with segments outside the CDR3 supplied by the reference TRBV5-1 and TRBJ2-2 proteins, appears as KAGVTQTPRYLIKTRGQQVTLSCSPISGHRSVSWYQQTPGQGLQFLFEYFSETQRNKGNFPGRFSGRQFSNSRSEMNVSTLELGDSALYLCASSLLGTGELFFGEGSRLTVL.